Sequencing of this TCR beta chain was carried out in a study of blood T cell repertoires in COVID-19. Germline loops: CDR1 SGHAT, CDR2 FQNNGV. The CDR3 loop spans 11 amino acids. V was shortened by 4 bases and J by 4 bases, with 5 bases between the two germline ends. TCRdb's table, derived via immunoSEQ multiplex PCR, lists solely in-frame clones and lacks some. This sample carries just over 250,000 clones, about 87% of them seen once, and the ten largest clones take around 2.5%. The sequencing sample was made of peripheral blood. The gene calls are TRBV11-2 and TRBJ2-7; D gene unclear. The source of this sequence is a woman aged 45 to 65 with acute or convalescent COVID-19. CDR3 DNA sequence: TGTGCCAGCAGCTCCCAGTACGAGCAGTACTTC. Its protein is CASSSQYEQYF.